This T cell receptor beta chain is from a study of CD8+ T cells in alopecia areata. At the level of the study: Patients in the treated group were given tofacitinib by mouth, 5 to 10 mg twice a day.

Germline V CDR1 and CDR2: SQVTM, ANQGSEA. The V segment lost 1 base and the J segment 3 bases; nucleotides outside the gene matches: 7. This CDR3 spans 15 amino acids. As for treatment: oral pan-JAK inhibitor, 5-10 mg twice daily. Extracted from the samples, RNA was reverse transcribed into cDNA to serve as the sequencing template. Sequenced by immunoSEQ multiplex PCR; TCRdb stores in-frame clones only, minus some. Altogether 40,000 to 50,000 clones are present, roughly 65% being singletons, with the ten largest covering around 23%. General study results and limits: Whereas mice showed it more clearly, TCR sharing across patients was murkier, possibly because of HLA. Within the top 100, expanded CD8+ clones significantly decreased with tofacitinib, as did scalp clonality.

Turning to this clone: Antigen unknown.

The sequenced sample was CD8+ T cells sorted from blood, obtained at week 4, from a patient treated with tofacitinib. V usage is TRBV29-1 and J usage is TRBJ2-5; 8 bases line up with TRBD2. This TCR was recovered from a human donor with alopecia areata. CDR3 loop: CSVEAAGVPEETQYF. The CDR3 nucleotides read TGCAGCGTTGAAGCAGCGGGGGTGCCCGAAGAGACCCAGTACTTC. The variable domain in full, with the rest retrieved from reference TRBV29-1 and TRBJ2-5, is SAVISQKPSRDICQRGTSLTIQCQVDSQVTMMFWYRQQPGQSLTLIATANQGSEATYESGFVIDKFPISRPNLTFSTLTVSNMSPEDSSIYLCSVEAAGVPEETQYFGPGTRLLVL.